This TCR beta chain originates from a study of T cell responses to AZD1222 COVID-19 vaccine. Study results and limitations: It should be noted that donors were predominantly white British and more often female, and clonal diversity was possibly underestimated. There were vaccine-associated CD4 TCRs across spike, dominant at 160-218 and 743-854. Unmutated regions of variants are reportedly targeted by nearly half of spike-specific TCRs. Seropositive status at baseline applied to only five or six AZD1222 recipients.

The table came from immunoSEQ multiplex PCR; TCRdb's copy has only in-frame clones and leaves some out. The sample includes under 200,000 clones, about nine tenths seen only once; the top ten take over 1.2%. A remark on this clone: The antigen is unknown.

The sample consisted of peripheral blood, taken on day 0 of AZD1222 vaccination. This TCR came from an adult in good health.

CDR3 amino acids: CASSPSPGFGANVLTF. As DNA, the CDR3 is TGTGCCAGCAGCCCCAGTCCAGGGTTCGGGGCCAACGTCCTGACTTTC. This chain joins TRBV7-8 and TRBJ2-6; TRBD1 is a possible D gene (5 bases). The CDR3 loop spans 16 amino acids. The germline gives CDR1 SGHVS, CDR2 FQNEAQ. The germline V and J ends were trimmed by 5 bases and 4 bases, with 15 bases remaining between them.